These T cell receptor beta chains were read from a single sample in a study of T cell repertoires in aging, cancer and after chemotherapy. TCRdb re-analysed the multiplex PCR reads in MiXCR, keeping a single row per CDR3 protein. The sample lists about 9,200 distinct CDR3 sequences, 33% seen once, with less than 15% in the top ten. Sequencing was done on a sample of blood. The receptor set was obtained from a human donor in good health. The donor label of this sample is uncertain. Both conserved end residues are part of each CDR3. The order of the fields is J gene, D gene, clone size, V gene, CDR3 DNA, CDR3 protein. D genes are given only for firm matches. Some rows mark clone size as missing; the rest say once, few, many or name a class of expanded clone.

j_gene: TRBJ1-5; d_gene: TRBD1; abundance: NA; v_gene: TRBV7-9; CDR3nt: TGTGCCAGCAGCCGGACAGGGCCAGGGCAGCCCCAGCATTTT; CDR3aa: CASSRTGPGQPQHF
j_gene: TRBJ1-5; d_gene: NA; abundance: few; v_gene: TRBV30; CDR3nt: TGTGCCTGGAGTGTACCCGACGGGAGAAATCAGCCCCAGCATTTT; CDR3aa: CAWSVPDGRNQPQHF
j_gene: TRBJ1-1; d_gene: NA; abundance: NA; v_gene: TRBV7-9; CDR3nt: TGTGCCAGCAGCTCCCGGGAGGCGTTGAACACTGAAGCTTTCTTT; CDR3aa: CASSSREALNTEAFF
j_gene: TRBJ1-5; d_gene: NA; abundance: medium-sized; v_gene: TRBV18; CDR3nt: TGTGCCAGCTCACCAGGGCGGGACCAGCCCCAGCATTTT; CDR3aa: CASSPGRDQPQHF
j_gene: TRBJ1-5; d_gene: NA; abundance: medium-sized; v_gene: TRBV29-1; CDR3nt: TGCAGCGTTGGACAGTCGGGGCAGCCCCAGCATTTT; CDR3aa: CSVGQSGQPQHF
j_gene: TRBJ2-1; d_gene: NA; abundance: few; v_gene: TRBV12-3/TRBV12-4; CDR3nt: TGTGCCAGCAGGACCGGGACGGGCTCCTACAATGAGCAGTTCTTC; CDR3aa: CASRTGTGSYNEQFF
j_gene: TRBJ1-6; d_gene: TRBD1; abundance: few; v_gene: TRBV6-6; CDR3nt: TGTGCCAGCAGTTACTCGGGAGGGCAGGGGGCGCAGAATTCACCCCTCCACTTT; CDR3aa: CASSYSGGQGAQNSPLHF
j_gene: TRBJ2-5; d_gene: TRBD2; abundance: NA; v_gene: TRBV5-4; CDR3nt: TGTGCCAGCAGCAAGAAGCGGGGGGGCGAACAAGAGACCCAGTACTTC; CDR3aa: CASSKKRGGEQETQYF
j_gene: TRBJ1-6; d_gene: NA; abundance: NA; v_gene: TRBV27; CDR3nt: TGTGCCAGCAGTTTTGACCGGGATCGATCACCCCTCCACTTT; CDR3aa: CASSFDRDRSPLHF
j_gene: TRBJ2-3; d_gene: NA; abundance: NA; v_gene: TRBV7-2; CDR3nt: TGCGCCAGCAGCCAAGAAGGTCGGACAGAGGGCACAGATACGCAGTATTTT; CDR3aa: CASSQEGRTEGTDTQYF
j_gene: TRBJ2-7; d_gene: NA; abundance: once; v_gene: TRBV5-6; CDR3nt: TGTGCCAGCAGCTTAGTCAAGCGGGAGCAGTACTTC; CDR3aa: CASSLVKREQYF
j_gene: TRBJ1-3; d_gene: NA; abundance: NA; v_gene: TRBV11-2; CDR3nt: TGTGCCAGCAGCCACCGGGGGCTAGCTGGAAACACCATATATTTT; CDR3aa: CASSHRGLAGNTIYF
j_gene: TRBJ2-3; d_gene: TRBD2; abundance: few; v_gene: TRBV5-6; CDR3nt: TGTGCCAGCAGCTTGGGGCGGCGGGGGGGCAGGTATACGCAGTATTTT; CDR3aa: CASSLGRRGGRYTQYF
j_gene: TRBJ1-5; d_gene: TRBD1; abundance: once; v_gene: TRBV6-2/TRBV6-3; CDR3nt: TGTGCCAGTAGTATGTACAGGGGGGAAACCAATCAGCCCCAGCATTTT; CDR3aa: CASSMYRGETNQPQHF
j_gene: TRBJ1-4; d_gene: NA; abundance: NA; v_gene: TRBV5-1; CDR3nt: TGCGCCAGCAGCTTGGAGGGAAACAGTCAACCCCGCTTT; CDR3aa: CASSLEGNSQPRF
j_gene: TRBJ1-1; d_gene: TRBD1; abundance: NA; v_gene: TRBV5-1; CDR3nt: TGCGCCAGCAGCTTTGGTTCAGGGGGCATGGACACTGAAGCTTTCTTT; CDR3aa: CASSFGSGGMDTEAFF
j_gene: TRBJ2-2; d_gene: TRBD2; abundance: NA; v_gene: TRBV5-5; CDR3nt: TGTGCCAGCAGCTTGTTTAGCGGGGGGGCCGGTAGCGGGGAGCTGTTTTTT; CDR3aa: CASSLFSGGAGSGELFF
j_gene: TRBJ1-5; d_gene: NA; abundance: NA; v_gene: TRBV28; CDR3nt: TGTGCCAGCAGTCAAACCAGGGATCAGCCCCAGCATTTT; CDR3aa: CASSQTRDQPQHF
j_gene: TRBJ2-1; d_gene: NA; abundance: NA; v_gene: TRBV27; CDR3nt: TGTGCCAGCAGTTCTAGTCCTCTTGAGCAGTTCTTC; CDR3aa: CASSSSPLEQFF
j_gene: TRBJ1-3; d_gene: NA; abundance: NA; v_gene: TRBV19; CDR3nt: TGTGCCAGTAGTATGACCGCGATCTCTGGAAACACCATATATTTT; CDR3aa: CASSMTAISGNTIYF
j_gene: TRBJ2-2; d_gene: TRBD1; abundance: NA; v_gene: TRBV18; CDR3nt: TGTGCCAGCTCACCAGACCCGGGACAGGGGACGACCGGGGAGCTGTTTTTT; CDR3aa: CASSPDPGQGTTGELFF
j_gene: TRBJ2-5; d_gene: TRBD2; abundance: NA; v_gene: TRBV27; CDR3nt: TGTGCCAGCAGGAGACTAGCGGGGGGGTCCCAAGAGACCCAGTACTTC; CDR3aa: CASRRLAGGSQETQYF
j_gene: TRBJ1-2; d_gene: NA; abundance: NA; v_gene: TRBV13; CDR3nt: TGTGCCAGCAGCTTGGCCGGACAGTTGCATGGCTACACCTTC; CDR3aa: CASSLAGQLHGYTF
j_gene: TRBJ1-4; d_gene: TRBD1; abundance: NA; v_gene: TRBV19; CDR3nt: TGTGCCAGTACCGACAGGGGGCGTTGGGAAAAACTGTTTTTT; CDR3aa: CASTDRGRWEKLFF
j_gene: TRBJ1-1; d_gene: NA; abundance: NA; v_gene: TRBV11-1; CDR3nt: TGTGCCAGCAGCCGGCGGGTGTTGGGGGACACTGAAGCTTTCTTT; CDR3aa: CASSRRVLGDTEAFF
j_gene: TRBJ1-3; d_gene: NA; abundance: NA; v_gene: TRBV5-1; CDR3nt: TGCGCCAGCAGCTTGGGAGGAGTGATTGCCGGAAACACCATATATTTT; CDR3aa: CASSLGGVIAGNTIYF
j_gene: TRBJ1-5; d_gene: NA; abundance: few; v_gene: TRBV6-1; CDR3nt: TGTGCCAGCGCAGGGGCGGATCAGCCCCAGCATTTT; CDR3aa: CASAGADQPQHF
j_gene: TRBJ2-2; d_gene: NA; abundance: few; v_gene: TRBV24-1; CDR3nt: TGTGCCACCAGTGGCCCCCCCTCTGACAGCACCGGGGAGCTGTTTTTT; CDR3aa: CATSGPPSDSTGELFF
j_gene: TRBJ2-3; d_gene: NA; abundance: NA; v_gene: TRBV6-5; CDR3nt: TGTGCCAGCAGGCCCGGGGAGGAGCAACCGAAAGCAGAGGCGCAGTATTTT; CDR3aa: CASRPGEEQPKAEAQYF
j_gene: TRBJ2-1; d_gene: NA; abundance: NA; v_gene: TRBV5-6; CDR3nt: TGTGCCAGCAGCTTGGGAGCAGGTTTCTACGAGCAGTTCTTC; CDR3aa: CASSLGAGFYEQFF
j_gene: TRBJ2-7; d_gene: TRBD1; abundance: NA; v_gene: TRBV5-6; CDR3nt: TGCGCCAGCAGCGTGACAGGGGGAGGTATCTACTACGAGCAGTACTTC; CDR3aa: CASSVTGGGIYYEQYF
j_gene: TRBJ2-2; d_gene: NA; abundance: NA; v_gene: TRBV4-1; CDR3nt: TGCGCCAGCAGCCAAGATTCTCGGGGGCATGGCGGGGAGCTGTTTTTT; CDR3aa: CASSQDSRGHGGELFF
j_gene: TRBJ2-4; d_gene: TRBD2; abundance: NA; v_gene: TRBV30; CDR3nt: TGTGCCTGGAGTTTCACGACAGCCGGGGGGGAAAACATTCGGTACTTC; CDR3aa: CAWSFTTAGGENIRYF
j_gene: TRBJ2-3; d_gene: TRBD2; abundance: NA; v_gene: TRBV5-1; CDR3nt: TGCGCCAGCAGCCCCGGAGGGACTAGCGGTGGCACAGATACGCAGTATTTT; CDR3aa: CASSPGGTSGGTDTQYF
j_gene: TRBJ2-5; d_gene: NA; abundance: NA; v_gene: TRBV12-3/TRBV12-4; CDR3nt: TGTGCCACCGCGGCTATCCAAGAGACCCAGTACTTC; CDR3aa: CATAAIQETQYF
j_gene: TRBJ2-7; d_gene: TRBD2; abundance: NA; v_gene: TRBV29-1; CDR3nt: TGCAGCGTTGATGGGGGGGAAGAGCAGTACTTC; CDR3aa: CSVDGGEEQYF
j_gene: TRBJ2-2; d_gene: TRBD2; abundance: NA; v_gene: TRBV5-4; CDR3nt: TGTGCCAGCAGCCCCCACGGCCTAGCGGGGGTGCCGGACACCGGGGAGCTGTTTTTT; CDR3aa: CASSPHGLAGVPDTGELFF
j_gene: TRBJ2-2; d_gene: NA; abundance: medium-sized; v_gene: TRBV19; CDR3nt: TGTGCCAGTAGTAGAGGGGACACCCGGGGCACCGGGGAGCTGTTTTTT; CDR3aa: CASSRGDTRGTGELFF
j_gene: TRBJ2-3; d_gene: TRBD1; abundance: medium-sized; v_gene: TRBV6-4; CDR3nt: TGTGCCAGCAGTGACGGGACAGGGGGCGCAGATACGCAGTATTTT; CDR3aa: CASSDGTGGADTQYF
j_gene: TRBJ2-7; d_gene: TRBD2; abundance: few; v_gene: TRBV12-3/TRBV12-4; CDR3nt: TGTGCCAGCAGTTTATTAACTAGCGGGCCCTACGAGCAGTACTTC; CDR3aa: CASSLLTSGPYEQYF
j_gene: TRBJ1-1; d_gene: NA; abundance: few; v_gene: TRBV30; CDR3nt: TGTGCCTGGACTTCTGACACCCTGAACACTGAAGCTTTCTTT; CDR3aa: CAWTSDTLNTEAFF